This T cell receptor (beta chain) originates from a study of T cells expressing NK-cell markers (dated by TCRdb to the early 2020s). Background for the entire study: About eight donors provided sorted CD3+CD56+NKG2C+, CD3+CD56+NKG2C- and CD3+CD56-NKG2C+ T-cell subsets, whose TCR beta-chain repertoires were profiled. Illumina HiSeq 2000/2500, MiSeq or NextSeq was used to sequence libraries as 2 x 150 bp reads. All eight donors whose samples were sequenced were randomly selected healthy volunteers, three of them men and five women. Among the eight sequenced donors, only one was HCMV-seronegative, while the other seven were HCMV-seropositive.

Paper-wide results and their limitations: In 5 to 7 donors, the dominant CD3+CD56+NKG2C+ clonotypes were found to rank among the top 10 CD8+ clonotypes and to make up about 1.0-8% of CD8+ T cells. Whether the expanded NKG2C-expressing T cell clones were specific for HCMV antigens was left unclear. Those dominant clonotypes were again the most abundant among CD3+CD56-NKG2C+ cells in four donors, at about 28.3-65%.

The germline V gene encodes CDR1 SGHRS and CDR2 YFSETQ. From the cysteine up to the phenylalanine, the CDR3 has a length of 15 residues. The record lacks a DNA sequence. Note on this clonotype: There is no known antigen for this receptor.

HCMV serostatus was determined by detecting HCMV-specific IgG in serum with a commercial ELISA kit. Ficoll density gradient centrifugation was used to isolate peripheral blood mononuclear cells from blood. Sequenced using an Illumina HiSeq 2000. TCR beta cDNA libraries were made by 5'RACE template switching that added a universal primer site and unique molecular identifiers. Synthesis of cDNA was primed from the TCR beta constant segment and was followed by two consecutive PCR amplification steps. As for the authors' bioinformatics: MIGEC handled demultiplexing of the reads and grouping by UMI, while MiTCR was used to assemble and quantify clonotypes. To exclude erroneous sequences, any TCR cDNA sequence not supported by at least two reads was discarded. The tcR package was used for downstream repertoire analysis, and clonotypes were matched between fractions using CDR3 nucleotide sequence together with V segment. Antigen specificity was annotated against VDJdb with VDJmatch, allowing one amino acid substitution in CDR3. Through TCRdb reprocessing, the reads give one entry per CDR3 protein sequence; DNA is omitted. TCRdb assigned the V and J calls; the authors' analysis was not used. The sample table records 300,000 to 500,000 distinct CDR3 sequences. In total, the top ten clones hold about 11% of the sample.

The receptor's source is a woman aged 45-60 years in good health. Donor details come from another sample of the same person, matched by shared clones. The sequenced sample was blood T cells: a sorted CD56 or NKG2C T cell subset, CD4+ or CD8+ T cells, or bulk PBMC T cells (not recorded which). The rearranged segments are TRBV5-1 and TRBJ2-2. The CDR3 sequence is CASSFQEGNTGELFF. The entire variable domain, with the stretches around the CDR3 drawn from the reference TRBV5-1 and TRBJ2-2 proteins, is KAGVTQTPRYLIKTRGQQVTLSCSPISGHRSVSWYQQTPGQGLQFLFEYFSETQRNKGNFPGRFSGRQFSNSRSEMNVSTLELGDSALYLCASSFQEGNTGELFFGEGSRLTVL.